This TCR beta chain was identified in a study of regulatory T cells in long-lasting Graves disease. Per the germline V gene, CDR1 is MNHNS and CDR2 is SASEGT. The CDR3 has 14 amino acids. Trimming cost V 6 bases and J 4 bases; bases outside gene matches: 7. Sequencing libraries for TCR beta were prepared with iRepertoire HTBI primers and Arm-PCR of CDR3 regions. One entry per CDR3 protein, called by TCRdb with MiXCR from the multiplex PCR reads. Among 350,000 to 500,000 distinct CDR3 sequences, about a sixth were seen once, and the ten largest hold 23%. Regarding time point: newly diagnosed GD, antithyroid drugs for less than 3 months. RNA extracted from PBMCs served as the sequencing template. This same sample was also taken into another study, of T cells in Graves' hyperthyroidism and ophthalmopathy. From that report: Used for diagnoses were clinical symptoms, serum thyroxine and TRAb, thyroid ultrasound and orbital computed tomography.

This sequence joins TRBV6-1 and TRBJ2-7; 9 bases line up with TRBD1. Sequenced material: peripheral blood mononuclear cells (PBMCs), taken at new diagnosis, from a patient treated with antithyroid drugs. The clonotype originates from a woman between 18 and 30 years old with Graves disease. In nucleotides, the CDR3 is TGTGCCAGCAGCGCCGGGACAGGGATTTACGAGCAGTACTTC. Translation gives CASSAGTGIYEQYF.